This T cell receptor beta chain was captured by sequencing in a study of cytomegalovirus exposure and HLA in healthy donors. Study-level background: Sequencing of approximately 190 million T cells in an earlier analysis found around 110 million unique TCR beta sequences. Around 80 million unique TCR sequences came from HLA-typed donors in an early release. Study-wide findings and caveats: Equally common other TCR beta chains were less clonally expanded than HLA-associated ones, a later analysis found. About 90% or about 30% of the time was how often most TCR beta V segments were productive, according to an earlier analysis.

The germline V gene has CDR1 SGHKS and CDR2 YYEKEE (reference sequence). The CDR3 runs to 17 residues. The ends lost 1 base at V and 0 bases at J; junction bases unmatched: 7. Primers for the PCR totalled 60 Vbeta and 13 Jbeta. Sequencing used immunoSEQ multiplex PCR; TCRdb keeps in-frame clones, though not all of them. This repertoire shows some 160,000 clones, 65% to 90% found once; its top ten account for approximately 2%. In this sample, this clone turned up many times. Its matching antigen is unknown. This sequence originates from a woman under 30 in good health and CMV-seronegative. The material sequenced was PBMCs. V usage is TRBV5-5 and J usage is TRBJ1-1, with 9 bases that match TRBD1. This CDR3 is CASSLIGTGTMNTEAFF. CDR3 bases: TGTGCCAGCAGCTTGATTGGGACAGGGACCATGAACACTGAAGCTTTCTTT.